This record concerns one TCR beta chain sequence. Its antigen is not known. This sample stems from a study of graft-versus-host responses after intestinal transplantation. This CDR3 is built from 16 residues. Germline-derived CDR1 and CDR2 are SGHTS and YDEGEE. The junction had 9 bases not matched to a gene; V was cut back by 4 bases and J by 5 bases. The repertoire was sequenced with immunoSEQ multiplex PCR; TCRdb's copy has only in-frame clones and lacks some. The table includes 75,000 to 100,000 clones, 91% detected once. Study observations and caveats: The recipient marrow held GvH clones, and some of them showed up first in ileum or blood. The presence of high graft-versus-host to host-versus-graft clonal ratios in allografts characterized patients with graft-donor T cell macrochimerism. Early post-transplant declines in HvG were associated with peak levels of circulating GvH clones.

Sequenced material: unstimulated CD4+ T cells sorted from spleen or lymph node cells, taken before transplant. The chain is built from TRBV5-8 and TRBJ1-6, with 7 bases matching TRBD1. This TCR came from a human donor who was the organ donor for an intestinal transplant. DNA of the CDR3: TGTGCCAGCAGCCCCTACGAGGGGGCCCATAATTCACCCCTCCACTTT. Residues: CASSPYEGAHNSPLHF. Complete variable domain (other parts from reference TRBV5-8 and TRBJ1-6): EAGVTQSPTHLIKTRGQQATLRCSPISGHTSVYWYQQALGLGLQFLLWYDEGEERNRGNFPPRFSGRQFPNYSSELNVNALELEDSALYLCASSPYEGAHNSPLHFGNGTRLTVT.